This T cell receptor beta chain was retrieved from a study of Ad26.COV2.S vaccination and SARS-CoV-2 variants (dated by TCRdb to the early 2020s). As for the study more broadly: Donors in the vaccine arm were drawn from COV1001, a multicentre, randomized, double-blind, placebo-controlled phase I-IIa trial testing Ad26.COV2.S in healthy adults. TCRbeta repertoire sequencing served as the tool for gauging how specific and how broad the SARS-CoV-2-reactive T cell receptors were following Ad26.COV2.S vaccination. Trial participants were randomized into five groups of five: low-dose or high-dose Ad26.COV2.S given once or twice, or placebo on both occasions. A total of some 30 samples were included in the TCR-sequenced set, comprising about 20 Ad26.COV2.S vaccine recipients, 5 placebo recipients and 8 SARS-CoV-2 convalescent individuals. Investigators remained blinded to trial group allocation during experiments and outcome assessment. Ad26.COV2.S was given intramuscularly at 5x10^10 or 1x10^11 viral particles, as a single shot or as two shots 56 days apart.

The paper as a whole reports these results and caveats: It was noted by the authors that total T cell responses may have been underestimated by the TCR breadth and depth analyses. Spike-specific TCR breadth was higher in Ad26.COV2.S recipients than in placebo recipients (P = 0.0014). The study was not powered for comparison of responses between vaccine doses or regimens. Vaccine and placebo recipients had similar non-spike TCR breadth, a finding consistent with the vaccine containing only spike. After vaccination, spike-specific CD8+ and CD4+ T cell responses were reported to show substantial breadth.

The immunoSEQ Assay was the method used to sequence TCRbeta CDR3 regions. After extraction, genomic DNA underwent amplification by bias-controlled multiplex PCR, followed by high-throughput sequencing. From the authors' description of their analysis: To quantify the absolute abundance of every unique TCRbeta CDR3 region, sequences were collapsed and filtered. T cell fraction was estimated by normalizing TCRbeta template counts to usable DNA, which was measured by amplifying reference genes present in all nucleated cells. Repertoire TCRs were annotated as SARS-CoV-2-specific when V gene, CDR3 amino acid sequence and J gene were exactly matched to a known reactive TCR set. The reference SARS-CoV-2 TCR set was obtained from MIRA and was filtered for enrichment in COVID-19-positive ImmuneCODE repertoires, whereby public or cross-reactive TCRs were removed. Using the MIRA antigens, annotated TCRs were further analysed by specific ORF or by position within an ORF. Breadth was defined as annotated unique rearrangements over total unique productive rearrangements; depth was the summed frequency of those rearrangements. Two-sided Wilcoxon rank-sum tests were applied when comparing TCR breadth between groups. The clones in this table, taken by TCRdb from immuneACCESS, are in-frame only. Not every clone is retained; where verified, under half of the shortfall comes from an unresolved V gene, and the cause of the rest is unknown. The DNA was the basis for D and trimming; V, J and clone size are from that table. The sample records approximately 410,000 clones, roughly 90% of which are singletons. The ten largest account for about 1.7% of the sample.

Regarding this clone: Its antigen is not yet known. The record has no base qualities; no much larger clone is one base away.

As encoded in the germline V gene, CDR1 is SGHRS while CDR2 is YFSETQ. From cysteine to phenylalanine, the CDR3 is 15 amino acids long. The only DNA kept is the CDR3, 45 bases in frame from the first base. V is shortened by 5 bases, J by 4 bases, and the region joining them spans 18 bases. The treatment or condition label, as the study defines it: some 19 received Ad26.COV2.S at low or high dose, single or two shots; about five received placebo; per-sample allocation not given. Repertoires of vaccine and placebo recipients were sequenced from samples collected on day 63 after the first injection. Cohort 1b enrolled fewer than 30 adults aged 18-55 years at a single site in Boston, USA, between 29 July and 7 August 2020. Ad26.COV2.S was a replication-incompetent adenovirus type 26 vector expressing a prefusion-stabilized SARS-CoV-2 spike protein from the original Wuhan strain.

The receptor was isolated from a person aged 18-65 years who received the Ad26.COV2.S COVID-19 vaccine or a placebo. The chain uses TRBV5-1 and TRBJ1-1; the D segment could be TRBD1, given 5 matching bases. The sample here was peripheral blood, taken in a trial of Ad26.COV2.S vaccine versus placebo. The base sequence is TGCGCCAGCAGAACAGGTGTAATTTCGTTCACTGAAGCTTTCTTT. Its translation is CASRTGVISFTEAFF.